Below, 17 T cell receptor beta chains from the same sample are listed, as sequenced in a study of cytotoxic CD8 clonotypes in ibrutinib-treated CLL. The method was immunoSEQ multiplex PCR; TCRdb's version includes in-frame clones alone and lacks a portion of them. The sample consists of 150,000 or so clones, 70% to 90% of them appearing once. Source: PBMCs, taken at disease progression, from a patient treated with ibrutinib. Receptor source: a human donor with chronic lymphocytic leukemia.

The chain carries TRBV5-1 and TRBJ2-2; 9 bases match TRBD1. The CDR3 contains 15 residues. V shed 4 bases and J 3 bases; nucleotides not matched to a gene: 4. The germline V gene encodes CDR1 SGHRS and CDR2 YFSETQ. CDR3 region: CASSVQGAYTGELFF. CDR3 nucleotide sequence: TGCGCCAGCAGCGTACAGGGGGCCTACACCGGGGAGCTGTTTTTT.

This rearrangement joins TRBV5-1 to TRBJ1-2; 12 bases line up with TRBD1. V lost 3 bases and J lost 4; bases outside the gene matches: 7. CDR1 SGHRS and CDR2 YFSETQ come from the germline V gene. There are 16 residues in the CDR3. The CDR3 protein is CASSWGQGASGYGYTF. CDR3 sequence (DNA): TGCGCCAGCAGCTGGGGACAGGGGGCCTCGGGCTATGGCTACACCTTC.

The chain joins TRBV5-4 to TRBJ2-1; 8 bases fit TRBD1. CDR1 is SGHNT, CDR2 YYREEE, per germline (reference sequence). This CDR3 contains 15 residues. The V gene end was trimmed by 0 bases and the J gene end by 4 bases; junction bases not matched to a gene: 3. The CDR3, as DNA: TGTGCCAGCAGCTTGGGGACAGGGAGATACAATGAGCAGTTCTTC. This sequence encodes CASSLGTGRYNEQFF.

CDR3 amino acids: CASSPQTQTGNTIYF. CDR3 nucleotides: TGCGCCAGCAGCCCCCAAACCCAGACGGGAAACACCATATATTTT. This chain links TRBV5-1 with TRBJ1-3; D gene ambiguous. The CDR3 runs 15 residues. Germline V CDR1 and CDR2: SGHRS, YFSETQ. Trimming stripped 4 bases from V and 4 bases from J, with 15 bases between.

The genes are TRBV11-3 and TRBJ2-2, with D possibly matching TRBD2 (6 bases). V lost 1 base and J lost 0, with 9 bases in between. The CDR3 covers 16 residues. Germline CDR1 is SGHNT and CDR2 is YENEEA. CDR3 in DNA: TGTGCCAGCAGCTTAGGGGGCGGGGCGAACACCGGGGAGCTGTTTTTT. It specifies CASSLGGGANTGELFF.

This clone has a handful of counts. The chain carries TRBV27 and TRBJ2-7; 10 bases map to TRBD2. Germline CDR1 is MNHEY and CDR2 is SMNVEV (reference sequence). This CDR3 region has 15 residues. Trimming cost V 5 bases and J 1 base; bases outside gene matches: 5. The CDR3 region is CASSLRTSGSYEQYF. The CDR3 region has the DNA TGTGCCAGCAGTCTAAGGACTAGCGGTTCCTACGAGCAGTACTTC.

This clone was observed a handful of times. The chain couples TRBV27 to TRBJ2-4; 7 positions agree with TRBD2. V lost 5 bases and J lost 4; bases outside the gene matches: 11. In germline, CDR1 is MNHEY, CDR2 SMNVEV (reference sequence). This CDR3 has 16 amino acids. The CDR3 DNA reads TGTGCCAGCAGTCCCTCTGCGGGAGATTCTAAAAACATTCAGTACTTC. This gives the protein CASSPSAGDSKNIQYF.

The chain links TRBV4-1 to TRBJ2-3; D ambiguous. The CDR3 totals 11 residues. The V and J ends lost 3 bases and 7 bases respectively, with 5 bases between them. The germline gives CDR1 MGHRA, CDR2 YSYEKL. CDR3 in DNA: TGCGCCAGCAGCCACGGAAATACGCAGTATTTT. Translating gives CASSHGNTQYF.

CDR3 amino acids: CAWSVQGVGTEAFF. CDR3 DNA sequence: TGTGCCTGGAGTGTACAGGGGGTTGGCACTGAAGCTTTCTTT. This chain connects TRBV30 to TRBJ1-1; 8 nucleotides agree with TRBD1. Per germline, CDR1 GTSNPN and CDR2 SVGIG (reference sequence). The CDR3 has 14 amino acids. The junction had 4 bases not matched to a gene; V was cut back by 0 bases and J by 4 bases.

This clone has a single count. The rearrangement joins TRBV7-6 to TRBJ2-3; 7 positions match TRBD2. The CDR3 length is 15 residues. Trimming cost V 4 bases and J 6 bases; bases outside gene matches: 10. Germline V gene lookup returns CDR1 SGHVS and CDR2 FNYEAQ. CDR3 loop: CASSSGTILPDTQYF. The CDR3 region has the DNA TGTGCCAGCAGCTCCGGGACTATTTTGCCGGATACGCAGTATTTT.

V is TRBV2 and J is TRBJ2-3; 8 nucleotides line up with TRBD2. The germline gives CDR1 SNHLY, CDR2 FYNNEI. Germline trimming cut 5 bases from V and 0 bases from J; bases unmatched to any gene: 7. The CDR3 totals 16 residues. The CDR3 coding sequence is TGTGCCAGCAGTCCCAACCGGGGGGGGAGCACAGATACGCAGTATTTT. It codes for CASSPNRGGSTDTQYF.

The CDR3 bases are TGCGCCAGCAGCGATGAAGGGACAGCGGCTAACTATGGCTACACCTTC. Protein sequence: CASSDEGTAANYGYTF. The rearrangement uses TRBV4-1 and TRBJ1-2; 7 bases agree with TRBD1. This CDR3 contains 16 residues. Germline V lookup: CDR1 MGHRA, CDR2 YSYEKL. V shed 5 bases, J shed 0 bases, and the junction held 9 bases outside the gene matches.

The chain couples TRBV13 to TRBJ1-4; 9 nucleotides line up with TRBD1. The CDR3 has 17 amino acids. Trimming took 4 bases from V and 3 from J; bases not matched to a gene: 9. Germline CDR1 and CDR2: PRHDT and FYEKMQ (reference sequence). The CDR3: CASSSGQGTIANEKLFF. CDR3 bases: TGTGCCAGCAGCTCCGGACAGGGGACAATCGCTAATGAAAAACTGTTTTTT.

For the CDR3, the DNA is TGTGCCAGCAGCTTGACAGCGAGGACTGAAGCTTTCTTT. Amino acids: CASSLTARTEAFF. The V and J genes are TRBV5-5 and TRBJ1-1; D uncertain. Trimming took off 1 base at V and 5 bases at J, with 9 bases between the two ends. The CDR3 runs to 13 residues. CDR1 is SGHKS, CDR2 YYEKEE, per germline (reference sequence).

The chain combines TRBV27 with TRBJ1-1; D ambiguous. Germline lookup yields CDR1 MNHEY and CDR2 SMNVEV (reference sequence). Trimming removed 8 bases from V and 2 bases from J, with 12 bases in between. CDR3 length: 13 residues. The CDR3 sequence is CASWGTKNTEAFF. CDR3 DNA: TGTGCCAGCTGGGGTACCAAAAACACTGAAGCTTTCTTT.

In its sample, this clone was seen once. The sample carries other DNA sequences with the same CDR3. The chain couples TRBV29-1 to TRBJ2-3; perhaps TRBD2 as D (6 bases). Germline lookup yields CDR1 SQVTM and CDR2 ANQGSEA. Deletions cut 7 bases from V and 10 bases from J, with 18 bases between. The CDR3 length is 12 residues. Written as DNA, the CDR3 is TGCAGCGGGGGGGAGCAGGACTTACCGCAGTATTTT. Residues: CSGGEQDLPQYF.

V gene TRBV28 combines with J gene TRBJ1-1; TRBD1 matches 7 bases. The CDR3 runs to 21 residues. Trimming cost V 7 bases and J 1 base; bases outside gene matches: 27. Germline CDR1 MDHEN, CDR2 SYDVKM. CDR3 residues: CASIHRAVTRRIDRENTEAFF. For the CDR3, the DNA is TGTGCCAGCATACATCGGGCGGTTACCCGACGCATCGACAGGGAGAACACTGAAGCTTTCTTT.